This T cell receptor (beta chain) emerged from a study of cytomegalovirus exposure and HLA in healthy donors. As for the study in general: The platform used for the approximately 130 validation repertoires matched that of the approximately 710 first-cohort repertoires, a later analysis reported. General study points: Some TCR beta chains (about 180 of them) were listed as cytomegalovirus-associated. Generally TCR sequences proved uncommon, though certain public TCRs appeared in numerous donors. It was found in a later analysis that first-cohort TCR clusters tended to co-occur in the 100 to 150 validation repertoires.

Comment on this clone: Antigen unknown.

Sequencing was performed with immunoSEQ multiplex PCR; in TCRdb, only in-frame clones are kept and a portion is missing. The sample has about 250,000 clones; approximately 84% are singletons. CDR3 length equals 13 residues. Germline V gene lookup returns CDR1 SGDLS and CDR2 YYNGEE. V was clipped by 0 bases and J by 5 bases, with 8 bases between them. The sample consisted of PBMCs. This chain uses TRBV9 with TRBJ2-5; possibly TRBD1 for D (6 bases). The clonotype comes from a man between 18 and 29 years old in good health and CMV-seropositive. CDR3 in DNA: TGTGCCAGCAGCGTAGCTAGGGGGGAGACCCAGTACTTC. Protein sequence: CASSVARGETQYF.